This T cell receptor beta chain was recorded in a study of tumor-infiltrating lymphocytes in glioblastoma multiforme. Overall study findings and caveats: Detected clone frequencies may not reflect cell counts, being RNA-based. The T cells in this sample were not sorted into functional subsets. The TCR and somatic mutation analysis included just one glioblastoma patient.

The CDR3 spans 16 residues. This clonotype was counted once. The target antigen is unknown. An end of the junction does not agree with germline; a read error may underlie this. Three nested ARM-PCR rounds with V-beta and C-beta primers built TCRB libraries. TCRB-specific cDNA synthesis used 0.4 to 0.55 ug of total RNA. TCRdb fed the multiplex PCR reads into MiXCR, producing one record per CDR3 protein. The table has some 32,000 distinct CDR3 sequences, roughly 64% seen once. Material for sequencing was brain tumor tissue. The chain recombines TRBV12-3 or TRBV12-4 with TRBJ2-1; tentative D call: TRBD2 (5 bases). The source is a male donor with glioblastoma. The CDR3 sequence is CASSFRTGGSYNVQFF. The CDR3 DNA follows: TGTGCCAGCAGTTTTCGGACTGGCGGGTCCTACAATGTGCAGTTCTTC.